These 20 T cell receptor beta chains share one sample of origin, sequenced in a study of CD4+ T cells in melanoma. TCRdb's table, derived via immunoSEQ multiplex PCR, lists solely in-frame clones and lacks some. The table has over 100,000 clones, around 92% seen once. Sequenced input: peripheral blood. These receptors came from a human donor with melanoma.

The chain is built from TRBV6-5 and TRBJ2-7; 9 nucleotides match TRBD1. The J segment lost 6 bases and the V segment lost 6 bases, leaving 6 bases of the junction unmatched. The CDR3 is 13 amino acids. Germline lookup yields CDR1 MNHEY and CDR2 SVGAGI. This CDR3 reads CASRPGQGGEQYF. The CDR3 bases are TGTGCCAGCAGACCGGGACAGGGAGGCGAGCAGTACTTC.

This chain uses TRBV7-9 with TRBJ1-2, with unresolved D. V dropped 9 bases and J dropped 6 bases, with 5 bases sitting between them. The CDR3 spans 9 residues. Germline CDR1 SEHNR, CDR2 FQNEAQ (reference sequence). Written as DNA, the CDR3 is TGTGCCAGGGTGGATGGCTACACCTTC. Translated: CARVDGYTF.

The V and J genes are TRBV9 and TRBJ2-1, with TRBD2 matching over 14 bases. The CDR3 runs to 17 residues. Germline V gene data show CDR1 as SGDLS and CDR2 as YYNGEE. The V and J ends lost 4 bases and 5 bases, in that order; junction bases with no gene match: 8. The DNA of the CDR3 is TGTGCCAGCAGCCCCCGACTAGCGGGAGGGACACACAATGAGCAGTTCTTC. This sequence encodes CASSPRLAGGTHNEQFF.

This chain connects TRBV5-4 to TRBJ1-2; TRBD1 agrees at 7 bases. The germline V gene has CDR1 SGHNT and CDR2 YYREEE (reference sequence). Unmatched junction bases numbered 11, after V lost 5 bases and J lost 7 bases. This CDR3 has 14 amino acids. CDR3 amino acids: CASRRTGTAIGYTF. CDR3 nucleotides: TGTGCCAGCAGAAGAACCGGGACAGCTATTGGCTACACCTTC.

V is TRBV6-6 and J is TRBJ2-3; tentative D call: TRBD1 (6 bases). V lost 4 bases to trimming and J lost 2 bases, with 10 bases between them. The CDR3 is made up of 14 amino acids. Per the germline V gene, CDR1 is MNHNY and CDR2 is SVGAGI (reference sequence). The CDR3 sequence: CASSSQGVTDTQYF. As DNA, the CDR3 is TGTGCCAGCAGTTCACAGGGTGTCACAGATACGCAGTATTTT.

In the case of this clone: Additional DNA sequences in this sample encode the identical CDR3. DNA for the CDR3: TGTGCCAGCAGTTCCCGGGGAGAGACCCAGTACTTC. It encodes CASSSRGETQYF. This chain joins TRBV7-9 and TRBJ2-5, with D possibly being TRBD2 (5 bases). The CDR3 is 12 amino acids. Germline V CDR1 and CDR2: SEHNR, FQNEAQ (reference sequence). V lost 6 bases and J 4 bases, leaving 9 bases between the germline ends.

The CDR3 loop is CATSLWSRGGELFF. DNA of the CDR3: TGTGCCACTTCACTTTGGAGTCGGGGCGGGGAGCTGTTTTTT. The V call is TRBV7-9, the J call TRBJ2-2, with D perhaps TRBD2 (5 bases). Germline V CDR1 and CDR2: SEHNR, FQNEAQ (reference sequence). This CDR3 is 14 amino acids long. V was clipped by 10 bases and J by 7 bases, with 19 bases between them.

The chain uses TRBV7-2 and TRBJ2-7; D may be TRBD2 (5 bases). The CDR3 totals 13 residues. Between the trimmed V and J ends, which lost 1 base and 6 bases, there was a span of 10 bases. Germline CDR1 and CDR2: SGHTA and FQGNSA. CDR3 residues: CASSLGVEGEQYF. CDR3 bases: TGTGCCAGCAGCTTAGGTGTTGAGGGCGAGCAGTACTTC.

The count of this clone is one. The chain is built from TRBV15 and TRBJ2-7; D gene unclear. Germline V CDR1 and CDR2: LNHNV, YYDKDF (reference sequence). The V gene lost 0 bases and the J gene lost 0 bases, with 12 bases spanning the gap. The CDR3 contains 16 residues. CDR3 in amino acids: CATSRDIIRYSYEQYF. In DNA form, the CDR3 reads TGTGCCACCAGCAGAGACATAATAAGGTACTCCTACGAGCAGTACTTC.

V usage is TRBV2 and J usage is TRBJ2-3; the match to TRBD2 covers 9 bases. Germline CDR1 and CDR2: SNHLY and FYNNEI. The CDR3 length is 15 residues. With V trimmed by 7 bases and J by 0 bases, 5 bases remained unmatched. CDR3 protein: CASTASGASTDTQYF. The CDR3, as DNA: TGTGCCAGCACGGCTAGCGGGGCGAGCACAGATACGCAGTATTTT.

DNA of the CDR3: TGTGCCAGCAGCTCCCACCACTCACTGAACCGGGACAGGGGTCTCTACGAGCAGTACTTC. This translates into CASSSHHSLNRDRGLYEQYF. This chain links TRBV5-4 with TRBJ2-7, with 10 bases fitting TRBD1. V was pared by 3 bases and J by 3 bases, with 21 bases of the junction left unmatched. The V gene's germline CDR1 is SGHNT and CDR2 YYREEE (reference sequence). This CDR3 is 20 amino acids long. The entire variable domain, with the rest obtained from reference TRBV5-4 and TRBJ2-7, is as follows: ETGVTQSPTHLIKTRGQQVTLRCSSQSGHNTVSWYQQALGQGPQFIFQYYREEENGRGNFPPRFSGLQFPNYSSELNVNALELDDSALYLCASSSHHSLNRDRGLYEQYFGPGTRLTVT.

V is TRBV19 and J is TRBJ1-1; 10 bases agree with TRBD1. In germline, CDR1 is LNHDA, CDR2 SQIVND (reference sequence). Losses at the gene ends were 5 bases for V and 1 base for J; bases not matched to a gene: 4. This CDR3 has 15 residues. This CDR3 reads CASSPRTGGNTEAFF. DNA for the CDR3: TGTGCCAGTAGTCCCAGGACAGGGGGGAACACTGAAGCTTTCTTT.

This sequence joins TRBV4-1 and TRBJ2-3; 8 bases align to TRBD1. The V gene end was trimmed by 3 bases and the J gene end by 4 bases; junction bases not matched to a gene: 6. Per the germline V gene, CDR1 is MGHRA and CDR2 is YSYEKL. The CDR3 sequence is 15 residues long. The CDR3 spells CASSQIETGADTQYF. The DNA of the CDR3 is TGCGCCAGCAGCCAGATCGAGACAGGGGCAGATACGCAGTATTTT.

The CDR3 spells CASSHETGGFGNTIYF. The CDR3 DNA sequence: TGTGCCAGCAGCCACGAAACAGGGGGCTTCGGAAACACCATATATTTT. This chain links TRBV11-1 with TRBJ1-3, with 9 bases fitting TRBD1. The CDR3 contains 16 residues. V was clipped by 5 bases and J by 4 bases; unmatched bases: 9. Germline CDR1 SGHAT, CDR2 FQDESV (reference sequence).

This rearrangement joins TRBV30 to TRBJ2-5, with a possible D match to TRBD1 (6 bases). This CDR3 contains 14 residues. The germline V gene has CDR1 GTSNPN and CDR2 SVGIG (reference sequence). The V end was cut by 2 bases, the J end by 7 bases, with 17 bases between. The CDR3 here is CAWSRTDLQGTQYF. The CDR3 nucleotides are TGTGCCTGGAGTAGGACGGACTTACAGGGGACCCAGTACTTC.

The rearrangement links TRBV30 to TRBJ2-1, with a possible D match to TRBD1 (5 bases). The germline V gene has CDR1 GTSNPN and CDR2 SVGIG (reference sequence). This CDR3 is built from 12 residues. V lost 0 bases and J 8 bases, leaving 8 bases between the germline ends. CDR3 nucleotides: TGTGCCTGGAGTGTACAGGTTCATGAGCAGTTCTTC. Translating it yields CAWSVQVHEQFF.

The chain combines TRBV6-5 with TRBJ1-5; D ambiguous. V was trimmed by 5 bases and J by 9 bases, leaving 11 bases between them. This CDR3 spans 12 amino acids. Germline loops: CDR1 MNHEY, CDR2 SVGAGI. The CDR3 DNA reads as TGTGCCAGCAGTGGCCCGAATTCGCCCCAGCATTTT. Protein sequence: CASSGPNSPQHF.

This rearrangement joins TRBV2 to TRBJ2-5, with TRBD2 matching over 7 bases. This CDR3 contains 16 residues. Germline V CDR1 and CDR2: SNHLY, FYNNEI. V shed 2 bases and J 0 bases; nucleotides not matched to a gene: 6. CDR3: CASSESPAGNQETQYF. CDR3 nucleotide sequence: TGTGCCAGCAGTGAAAGCCCAGCGGGGAACCAAGAGACCCAGTACTTC. The whole variable domain, remainder taken from reference TRBV2 and TRBJ2-5, is EPEVTQTPSHQVTQMGQEVILRCVPISNHLYFYWYRQILGQKVEFLVSFYNNEISEKSEIFDDQFSVERPDGSNFTLKIRSTKLEDSAMYFCASSESPAGNQETQYFGPGTRLLVL.

About this clone: At one end the junction does not follow the germline gene, possibly because of a read error. The chain has TRBV5-1 and TRBJ2-7; 9 bases line up with TRBD2. Germline CDR1 and CDR2: SGHRS and YFSETQ. This CDR3 region has 15 residues. The CDR3, as DNA: TGCGCCAGCAGCTTGGCCCAGGTAGCGGGGGCCCACCTAGACTTC. Translated: CASSLAQVAGAHLDF.

The chain employs TRBV27 and TRBJ2-5, with D hard to call. V lost 4 bases to trimming and J lost 2 bases, with 14 bases between them. This CDR3 is 15 amino acids long. Per the germline V gene, CDR1 is MNHEY and CDR2 is SMNVEV (reference sequence). CDR3 DNA: TGTGCCAGCAGTTGGACCCCCGGGCCACAAGAGACCCAGTACTTC. It translates to CASSWTPGPQETQYF.